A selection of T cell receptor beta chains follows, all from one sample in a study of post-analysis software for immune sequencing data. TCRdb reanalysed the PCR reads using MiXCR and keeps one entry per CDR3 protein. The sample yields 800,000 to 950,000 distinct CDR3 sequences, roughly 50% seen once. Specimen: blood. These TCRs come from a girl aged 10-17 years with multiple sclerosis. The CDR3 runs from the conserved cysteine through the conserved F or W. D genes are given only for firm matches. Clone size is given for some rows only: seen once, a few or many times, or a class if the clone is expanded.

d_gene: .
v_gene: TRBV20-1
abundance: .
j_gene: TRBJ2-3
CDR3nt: TGCAGTGCTAGGACCCCGGGGGGCCAAGGGGATACGCAGTATTTT
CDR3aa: CSARTPGGQGDTQYF

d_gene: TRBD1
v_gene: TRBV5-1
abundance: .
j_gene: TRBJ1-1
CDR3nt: TGCGCCAGCAGCCTTTTGGACAGGGTCGGCACTGAAGCTTTCTTT
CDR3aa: CASSLLDRVGTEAFF

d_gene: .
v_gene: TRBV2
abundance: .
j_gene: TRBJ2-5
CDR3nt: TGTGCCAGCATACCGAGAGGGCACGCAGAGACCCAGTACTTC
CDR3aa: CASIPRGHAETQYF

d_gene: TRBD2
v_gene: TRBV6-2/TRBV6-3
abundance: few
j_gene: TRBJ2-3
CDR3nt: TGTGCCACCTCTTGGCTAGCGGGTTCCAGGGATACGCAGTATTTT
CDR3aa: CATSWLAGSRDTQYF

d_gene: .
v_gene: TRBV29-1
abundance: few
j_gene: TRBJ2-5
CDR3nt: TGCAGCGCCGAGAGGGACACCCAAGAGACCCAGTACTTC
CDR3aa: CSAERDTQETQYF

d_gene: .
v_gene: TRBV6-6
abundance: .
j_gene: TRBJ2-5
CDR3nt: TGTGCCAGCACCCCGACGGAGACCCAGTACTTC
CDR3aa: CASTPTETQYF

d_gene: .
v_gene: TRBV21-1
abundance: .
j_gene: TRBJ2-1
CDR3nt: TGTGCCAGCAGTCCCAACGGGACACCCTTCTCCTACAATGAGCAGTTCTTC
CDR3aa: CASSPNGTPFSYNEQFF

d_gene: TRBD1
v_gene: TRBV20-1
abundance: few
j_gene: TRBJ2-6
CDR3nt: TGCAGTGCTAACCGACAGGGGACTCGCTCTGGGGCCAACGTCCTGACTTTC
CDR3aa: CSANRQGTRSGANVLTF

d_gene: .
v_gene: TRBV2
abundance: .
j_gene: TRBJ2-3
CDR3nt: TGTGCCGTCAGCCCCAGTTCCACAGATACGCAGTATTTT
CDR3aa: CAVSPSSTDTQYF

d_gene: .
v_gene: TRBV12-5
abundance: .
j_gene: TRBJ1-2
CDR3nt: TGTGCTAGTGGTTTGGTTACAGGGCTCGATGGCTACACCTTC
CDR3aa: CASGLVTGLDGYTF

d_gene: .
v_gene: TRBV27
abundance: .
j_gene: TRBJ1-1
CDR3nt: TGTGCCAGCAGGGATGTGAATCGGGTTGGGAACACTGAAGCTTTCTTT
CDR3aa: CASRDVNRVGNTEAFF

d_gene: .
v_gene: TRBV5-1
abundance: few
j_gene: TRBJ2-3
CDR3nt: TGCGCCAGCAGACAGGGCACAGATACGCAGTATTTT
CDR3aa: CASRQGTDTQYF

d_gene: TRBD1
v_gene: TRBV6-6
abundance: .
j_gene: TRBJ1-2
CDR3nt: TGTGCCAGCAGCCGGACAGGGGAAAGTGGCGGCTACACCTTC
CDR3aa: CASSRTGESGGYTF

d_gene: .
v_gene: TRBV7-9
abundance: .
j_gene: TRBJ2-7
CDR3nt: TGTGCCAGCAGTCATATTCCCTCTTACGAGCAGTACTTC
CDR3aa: CASSHIPSYEQYF

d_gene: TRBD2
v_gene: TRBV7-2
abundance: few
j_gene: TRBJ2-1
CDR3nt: TGTGCCAGCAGCCCGGGGGGGCCGAAAAATGAGCAGTTCTTC
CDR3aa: CASSPGGPKNEQFF

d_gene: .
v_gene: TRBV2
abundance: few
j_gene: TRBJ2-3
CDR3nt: TGTGCCAGCAGTGAAGGGGCCAGGACCAGGAGCACAGATACGCAGTATTTT
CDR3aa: CASSEGARTRSTDTQYF

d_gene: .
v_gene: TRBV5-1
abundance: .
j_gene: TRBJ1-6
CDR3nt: TGCGCCAGCAGCTTGGGCACGGCGCATAATTCACCCCTCCACTTT
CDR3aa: CASSLGTAHNSPLHF

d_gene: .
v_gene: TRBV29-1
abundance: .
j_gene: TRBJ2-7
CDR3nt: TGCAGCGTTGAAGACCCCAGCTACGAGCAGTACTTC
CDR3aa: CSVEDPSYEQYF

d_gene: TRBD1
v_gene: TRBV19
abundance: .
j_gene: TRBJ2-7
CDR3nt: TGTGCCAGTAGTCCCGACGGGACAGTGCCCACCTACGAGCAGTACTTC
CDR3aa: CASSPDGTVPTYEQYF

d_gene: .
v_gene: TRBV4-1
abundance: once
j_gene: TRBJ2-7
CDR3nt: TGCGCCAGCAGCCAAGGGGTAACAGGGAAAGGCGAGCAGTACTTC
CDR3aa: CASSQGVTGKGEQYF

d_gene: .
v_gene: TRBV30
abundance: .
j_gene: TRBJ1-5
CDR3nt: TGTGCCTGGAGTGTTCGTGGGGGGTATCAGCCCCAGCATTTT
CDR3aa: CAWSVRGGYQPQHF

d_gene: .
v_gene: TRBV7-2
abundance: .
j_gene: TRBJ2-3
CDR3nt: TGTGCCAGCAGCTTAGTATTTACGAGGGCCCGAGATACGCAGTATTTT
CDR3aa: CASSLVFTRARDTQYF

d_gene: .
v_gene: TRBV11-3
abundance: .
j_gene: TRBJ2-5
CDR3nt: TGTGCCAGCAGCTCTAACCGGGACAAACAAGAGACCCAGTACTTC
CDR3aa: CASSSNRDKQETQYF

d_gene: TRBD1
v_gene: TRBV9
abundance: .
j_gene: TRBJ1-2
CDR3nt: TGTGCCAGCAGCGTAGCTCGACAGGGAAACTATGGCTACACCTTC
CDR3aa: CASSVARQGNYGYTF

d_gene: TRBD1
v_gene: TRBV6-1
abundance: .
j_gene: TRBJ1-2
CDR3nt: TGTGCCAGCAACCTCGGGACAGCCTATGGCTACACCTTC
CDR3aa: CASNLGTAYGYTF

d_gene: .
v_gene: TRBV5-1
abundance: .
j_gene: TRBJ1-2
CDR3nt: TGCGCCAGCAGCGCCGCGGCAGGGGCCTATGGCTACACCTTC
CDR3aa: CASSAAAGAYGYTF

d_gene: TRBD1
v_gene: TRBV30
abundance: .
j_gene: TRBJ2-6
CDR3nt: TGTGCCTGGAGTGGGACAGGGGTCCCTGGGGCCAACGTCCTGACTTTC
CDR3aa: CAWSGTGVPGANVLTF

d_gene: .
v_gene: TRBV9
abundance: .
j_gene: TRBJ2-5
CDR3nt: TGTGCCAGCAGCGTAGATGTGGGCGGTGAGACCCAGTACTTC
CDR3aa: CASSVDVGGETQYF

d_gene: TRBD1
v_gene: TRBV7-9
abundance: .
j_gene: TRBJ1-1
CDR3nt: TGTGCCAGCAGTATCCGGACAGGCATGAACACTGAAGCTTTCTTT
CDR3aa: CASSIRTGMNTEAFF

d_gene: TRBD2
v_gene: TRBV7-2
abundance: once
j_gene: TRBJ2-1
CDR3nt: TGTGCCAGCAGCGGAGGGACTAGCGGGGGGAACTACAATGAGCAGTTCTTC
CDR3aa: CASSGGTSGGNYNEQFF

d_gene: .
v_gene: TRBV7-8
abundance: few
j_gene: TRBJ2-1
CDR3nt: TGTGCCAGCAGCTTAGAGGGTGCCTACGAGCAGTTCTTC
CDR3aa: CASSLEGAYEQFF

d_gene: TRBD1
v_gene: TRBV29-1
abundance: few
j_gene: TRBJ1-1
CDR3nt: TGCAGCACGACTAACAGGGGTTCCTCTGAAGCTTTCTTT
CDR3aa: CSTTNRGSSEAFF

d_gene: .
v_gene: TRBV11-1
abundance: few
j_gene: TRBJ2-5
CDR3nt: TGTGCCAGCAGCTCCCAGAGGGGCCGCGCCGAATCCCAGTACTTC
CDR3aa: CASSSQRGRAESQYF

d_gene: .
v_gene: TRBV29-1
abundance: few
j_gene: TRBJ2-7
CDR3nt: TGCAGCGTTGCGTCCCAACAGGGTTCCTACGAGCAGTACTTC
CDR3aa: CSVASQQGSYEQYF

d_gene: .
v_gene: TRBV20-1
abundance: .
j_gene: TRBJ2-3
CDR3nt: TGCAGTGCCCAGGAGGGGGGAGCGGTCGGGACAGATACGCAGTATTTT
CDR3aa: CSAQEGGAVGTDTQYF